The rows below give T cell receptor beta chains drawn from one sample of a study of CD4 and CD8 cells across lung adenocarcinoma regions. TCRdb called the PCR reads again in MiXCR, with one record for every CDR3 protein. The sample contains about 12,000 distinct CDR3 sequences, 47% of which appear only once. Material for sequencing was CD8+ T cells from the margin of a lung tumor. These receptors all stem from a male donor with lung adenocarcinoma. The CD4 and CD8 labels of this study may be unreliable. The CDR3 runs from the conserved cysteine through the conserved F or W. D genes are given only for firm matches. Some rows mark clone size as missing; the rest say once, few, many or name a class of expanded clone.

TRBV6-2/TRBV6-3,TRBJ2-3,.,.,TGTGCCAGCGCGGACCTTGGGGCCCGAGACCCAGAGACGCAGTACTTT,CASADLGARDPETQYF
TRBV6-1,TRBJ2-3,.,large,TGTGCCAGCAGTGAACTAGAGGGGGCAGATACGCAGTATTTT,CASSELEGADTQYF
TRBV27,TRBJ2-3,.,.,TGTGCCAGCAGCCGCTCCGTGGAGAGGGGCCAGGCTAGCAGCAGTGATAAGCAGTATTTT,CASSRSVERGQASSSDKQYF
TRBV6-5,TRBJ2-5,.,medium-sized,TGTGCCAGCAGTACAGGGCCGGGGGAGCAGTACTTC,CASSTGPGEQYF
TRBV27,TRBJ2-1,.,many,TGTGCCAGCAGTTTAACCGGGACTGGGGGCCTGGGTGAGCAGTTCTTC,CASSLTGTGGLGEQFF
TRBV27,TRBJ1-1,.,few,TGTGCCAGCAGTTTATCGGCGCGAGGGGAAGCTTTCTTT,CASSLSARGEAFF
TRBV6-1,TRBJ2-1,.,few,TGTGCCAGCACTCCGGGGCCCAGCTCCTACAATGAGCAGTTCTTC,CASTPGPSSYNEQFF
TRBV27,TRBJ2-3,TRBD2,medium-sized,TGTGCCAGCAGCCCCGTTACTAGCGGGGGGGGGGGAGATACGCAGTATTTT,CASSPVTSGGGGDTQYF
TRBV4-1,TRBJ2-7,.,.,TGCGCCAGCAGTCCGGGACAAGCCTTGTACGAGCAGTACTTC,CASSPGQALYEQYF
TRBV12-3/TRBV12-4,TRBJ2-2,.,.,TGTGCCAGCAGTTTATCGCCAGGGGGGGCCGGGGAGCTGTTTTTT,CASSLSPGGAGELFF
TRBV6-1,TRBJ2-4,.,.,TGTGCCAGCAGTGAAGCGGGGGTGGGGGCCAAAAACATGCAGTACTTT,CASSEAGVGAKNMQYF
TRBV12-3/TRBV12-4,TRBJ2-1,TRBD2,.,TGTGCCAGCACTCTAGCGGGAGGTTTCAATGAGCAGTTCTTC,CASTLAGGFNEQFF
TRBV5-1,TRBJ2-5,.,few,TGCGCCAGCAGCGCCTCCGGGACTCCAAGGCAAGAGACCCAGTACTTC,CASSASGTPRQETQYF
TRBV7-6,TRBJ2-1,TRBD2,few,TGTGCCAGCAGCCTTGGGACTAGCGGGGGGGCCTACAATGAGCAGTTCTTC,CASSLGTSGGAYNEQFF
TRBV6-1,TRBJ2-2,.,.,TGTGCCAGCAGTGAAGCTGGAACGGGTATCGGGGAGCTGTTTTTT,CASSEAGTGIGELFF
TRBV6-1,TRBJ2-1,.,.,TGTGCCAGGGAGCAGGAGGCTGGAATAGCCGATGCGCAGTTCTTT,CAREQEAGIADAQFF
TRBV11-2,TRBJ1-2,.,few,TGTGCCAGCAGCCCCTCTACCGGGACGGCGCGCTATGGCTACACCTTC,CASSPSTGTARYGYTF
TRBV6-1,TRBJ2-3,TRBD2,.,TGTGCCAGCAGGACGGGACTAGGGTGGGGCTACCAAGATACGCAGTACTTT,CASRTGLGWGYQDTQYF
TRBV6-1,TRBJ2-3,.,.,TGTGCCAGCAAGAGGGAGCCTACCGGCACAGAGACGCAGTATTTC,CASKREPTGTETQYF
TRBV12-3/TRBV12-4,TRBJ2-1,.,medium-sized,TGTGCCAGCAGTTTAGCCAATCCAGGCGAGCAGTTCTTC,CASSLANPGEQFF
TRBV27,TRBJ2-7,TRBD2,.,TGTGCCAGCAGTTCATTTAGCGGGGACAAAGATACGCAGTACTTC,CASSSFSGDKDTQYF
TRBV10-3,TRBJ2-2,.,.,TGTGCCACTCAGGGGCGGGGCACCGGGGAGCTGTTTTTT,CATQGRGTGELFF
TRBV6-5,TRBJ2-2,.,.,TGTGCCAGCAGTTACGGGGCTAACACCGGGGAGCTGTTTTTT,CASSYGANTGELFF
TRBV7-6,TRBJ2-3,TRBD2,.,TGTGCCAGCAGCTTAGCGACCGGGACTAGCGCTAGCACAGATACGCAGTATTTT,CASSLATGTSASTDTQYF
TRBV6-1,TRBJ2-4,.,.,TGTGCCAGTCGGACGGGGCTGGGTGGCACAGACATTCAGTACTTC,CASRTGLGGTDIQYF
TRBV11-2,TRBJ2-2,.,few,TGTGCCAGCAGCCCCTTTGCCACCGGGGAGCTGTTTTTT,CASSPFATGELFF
TRBV6-2/TRBV6-3,TRBJ2-3,.,.,TGTGCCCGCAGCTCGCCGCCACTAGCCAAAGATACGCAGTATTTC,CARSSPPLAKDTQYF
TRBV3-1,TRBJ2-1,.,.,TGTGCCAGCAGCCAAGGATTTGCAGGGAGGAATGAGCAGTTCTTC,CASSQGFAGRNEQFF
TRBV6-1,TRBJ2-3,.,.,TGTGCCAGCAGTGAATCGGGTACGGGAGACCCAGAGACCCAGTATTTT,CASSESGTGDPETQYF
TRBV6-1,TRBJ2-7,TRBD1,.,TGTGCCAGCAGTGAAGCGGGGGGACAGGGCTACGAGCAGTACTTC,CASSEAGGQGYEQYF
TRBV27,TRBJ2-4,.,.,TGTGCCAGCAGTTCGGAACCGGCGCGAGGGGCCACAGACACGCAGTACTTC,CASSSEPARGATDTQYF
TRBV6-1,TRBJ2-4,.,.,TGTGGCCGCAGTGAAGGTCGGGGGGCCACAGATATTCAGTACTTC,CGRSEGRGATDIQYF
TRBV7-6,TRBJ2-7,.,.,TGTGCCAGCAGCCAGCAACTCGGGGCTCGCGAGCAGTACTTC,CASSQQLGAREQYF
TRBV25-1,TRBJ2-1,TRBD2,many,TGTGCCAGCAGTGACGGCGGGAGGGGGACCCAGTTCTTC,CASSDGGRGTQFF
TRBV25-1,TRBJ2-4,.,.,TGTCCGAGCCGTGAATCGGGTCCGGGAGCCAAAAACATGCAGTACTTC,CPSRESGPGAKNMQYF
TRBV12-3/TRBV12-4,TRBJ2-1,TRBD1,large,TGTGCCAGCAGACTGAGAAGGAGGACAGGGACCTACAATGAGCAGTTCTTC,CASRLRRRTGTYNEQFF
TRBV10-1,TRBJ2-1,TRBD2,many,TGCGCCAGCAGCCCGTCGGTAGCGGGGGAGCAGTTCTTC,CASSPSVAGEQFF
TRBV7-2,TRBJ2-1,TRBD2,many,TGTGCCAGCAGCTTAGGAACGGGGACTAGTCTTTCCAATGAGCAGTTCTTC,CASSLGTGTSLSNEQFF
TRBV10-3,TRBJ2-5,.,.,TGTGCCATCAGGGGGGGCGGGGGCGTCTTCACAGATACCCAGTACTTC,CAIRGGGGVFTDTQYF
TRBV27,TRBJ2-3,TRBD2,few,TGTGCCAGCAGTTCTCTTCTAGCGGGTGGCACCGGGACGCAGTATTTT,CASSSLLAGGTGTQYF
TRBV4-1,TRBJ2-3,TRBD2,medium-sized,TGCGCCAGCAGCCATCGGACTAGCGGGAACACAGATACGCAGTATTTT,CASSHRTSGNTDTQYF
TRBV6-5,TRBJ1-3,.,.,TGTGCCAGCAGTTCAGGCTTTAGCTCTGGAAACACCATATATTTT,CASSSGFSSGNTIYF
TRBV10-1,TRBJ2-2,TRBD2,few,TGCGCCAGCAATAGCGGGGGGAACACCGGGGAGCTGTTTTTT,CASNSGGNTGELFF
TRBV4-1,TRBJ1-5,.,many,TGCGCCAGCAGCCAAGATTTGTCGACGGGGAACAATCAGCCCCAGCATTTT,CASSQDLSTGNNQPQHF
TRBV6-1,TRBJ2-5,.,.,TGTGCCAGCAGAAGGTCAGGGAGCATAAACAATGAGCAGTACTTC,CASRRSGSINNEQYF
TRBV7-6,TRBJ2-7,TRBD1,once,TGTGCCAGCAGCCCGATGGACAGGGGATACGAGCAGTACTTC,CASSPMDRGYEQYF
TRBV3-1,TRBJ2-4,.,.,TGTGCCAGCAGCCAAAGGTCCTACAATGAGCAGTACTTC,CASSQRSYNEQYF
TRBV6-9,TRBJ2-3,.,once,TGTGCCACCGGGCAGGGAGAGACAGATACTCAGTATTTT,CATGQGETDTQYF
TRBV27,TRBJ2-7,TRBD2,few,TGTGCCAGCTGGAGCGGGAAGGGCGAGCAGTACTTC,CASWSGKGEQYF
TRBV4-3,TRBJ2-3,.,few,TGCGCCAGCAGCCAAGATAAGCAGGGTTATACGCAGTATTTT,CASSQDKQGYTQYF
TRBV6-5,TRBJ2-1,.,.,TGTGCCAGCAGTTACCGGGTTAGCAATGAGCAGTTCTTC,CASSYRVSNEQFF